Each of the 32 T cell receptor beta chains below was sequenced from the same sample in a study of CD4 T cells in relation to SARS-CoV-2 and coronaviruses. Their cognate antigens are unknown. Here immunoSEQ multiplex PCR was the method, and the copy in TCRdb shows in-frame clones only, minus some. Of some 29,000 clones listed, roughly three quarters are singletons. Unexposed donor CD4+ T cells date from about 2010-2018, before the COVID-19 pandemic. CD4+ T cells were isolated from the cells after 10 days of culture. The sequenced sample was CD4+ T cells from PBMCs, cultured in vitro. The receptors were sampled from a human donor in good health.

This chain connects TRBV5-1 to TRBJ2-5, with 10 nucleotides matching TRBD2. CDR3 length: 17 amino acids. Germline assignment: CDR1 SGHRS and CDR2 YFSETQ. With V trimmed by 5 bases and J by 7 bases, 17 bases remained unmatched. CDR3 in DNA: TGCGCCAGCAGGAGTTCAGCGGGGGGGCCGGAGGGGCTGACCCAGTACTTC. Translating gives CASRSSAGGPEGLTQYF.

This clone was counted once. This chain connects TRBV6-4 to TRBJ2-3, with 7 bases fitting TRBD2. The germline V gene has CDR1 MRHNA and CDR2 SNTAGT. After removal of 7 bases from V and 1 base from J, the junction contained 8 bases not matched to a gene. This CDR3 spans 15 amino acids. This chain's CDR3 is CASKRDVGGTDTQYF. The CDR3 DNA reads as TGTGCCAGCAAGCGGGATGTTGGGGGCACAGATACGCAGTATTTT.

The genes are TRBV5-1 and TRBJ1-2, with 7 bases aligning to TRBD1. After removal of 2 bases from V and 7 bases from J, the junction contained 5 bases not matched to a gene. Germline V gene lookup returns CDR1 SGHRS and CDR2 YFSETQ. The CDR3 loop spans 13 amino acids. The chain's CDR3 is CASSLSGQAGYTF. In DNA form, the CDR3 reads TGCGCCAGCAGCTTATCCGGACAGGCTGGCTACACCTTC.

The count of this clone is one. The V call is TRBV18, the J call TRBJ2-2; 10 positions agree with TRBD2. CDR1 is KGHSH, CDR2 LQKENI, per germline. The junction had 5 bases not matched to a gene; V was cut back by 3 bases and J by 4 bases. This CDR3 contains 16 residues. The CDR3 sequence: CASSPLAGEVTGELFF. The CDR3 DNA reads TGTGCCAGCTCACCGCTAGCGGGAGAAGTCACCGGGGAGCTGTTTTTT.

V is TRBV5-6 and J is TRBJ2-7; D is undetermined. The CDR3 runs to 12 residues. Germline-derived CDR1 and CDR2 are SGHDT and YYEEEE. Trimming left V 4 bases short and J 7 bases short, with 12 bases between. The CDR3, as DNA: TGTGCCAGCAGCGTGGACCTCCAGGAGCAGTACTTC. Translated: CASSVDLQEQYF.

This clone was found once. The CDR3 loop reads CASSLAEADEQFF. In nucleotides, the CDR3 is TGTGCCAGCAGCTTAGCAGAGGCCGATGAGCAGTTCTTC. The chain links TRBV7-7 to TRBJ2-1; D is ambiguous. The CDR3 contains 13 residues. Trimming removed 0 bases at V and 8 bases at J, with 8 bases between. Germline CDR1 reads SSHAT; CDR2 reads FNYEAQ (reference sequence).

The chain carries TRBV6-5 and TRBJ2-5; TRBD2 agrees at 8 bases. Per germline, CDR1 MNHEY and CDR2 SVGAGI. The V segment lost 5 bases and the J segment 4 bases; nucleotides outside the gene matches: 6. This CDR3 spans 14 amino acids. Here the CDR3 reads CASSRRGGLETQYF. In DNA form, the CDR3 reads TGTGCCAGCAGTCGACGGGGGGGCTTAGAGACCCAGTACTTC.

DNA of the CDR3: TGTGCCAGTAGTATACAGGCAAGCTCTGGAAACACCATATATTTT. Protein: CASSIQASSGNTIYF. The J gene is TRBJ1-3, the V gene TRBV19; D gene unclear. Germline lookup yields CDR1 LNHDA and CDR2 SQIVND (reference sequence). This CDR3 contains 15 residues. V dropped 2 bases and J dropped 0 bases, with 8 bases sitting between them.

Regarding this clone: Compared with germline, one end of the junction differs, possibly owing to a read error. The chain recombines TRBV7-9 with TRBJ1-1; no firm D call. Germline values: CDR1 SEHNR, CDR2 FQNEAQ (reference sequence). The CDR3 is 14 amino acids. The CDR3 DNA follows: TGTACCAGCAGCTTTCCCAGGTTGAACACTGAAGCTTTCTTT. Amino acid sequence: CTSSFPRLNTEAFF.

The chain joins TRBV18 to TRBJ1-5; TRBD1 matches 7 bases. Germline V gene sequence: CDR1 KGHSH, CDR2 LQKENI. This CDR3 spans 14 amino acids. J gave up 3 bases and V 6 bases, and 5 bases lay outside the gene matches. This chain's CDR3 is CASSRQGDNQPQHF. CDR3 nucleotide sequence: TGTGCCAGCTCCCGACAGGGCGACAATCAGCCCCAGCATTTT.

This chain connects TRBV6-5 to TRBJ1-1, with D perhaps matching TRBD1 (5 bases). In germline, CDR1 is MNHEY, CDR2 SVGAGI. With 2 bases removed from V and 7 bases from J, the gap between germline ends came to 14 bases. The CDR3 sequence is 14 residues long. DNA of the CDR3: TGTGCCAGCAGTTACGGGAAGGGGACTGGTGAAGCTTTCTTT. It yields the protein CASSYGKGTGEAFF.

The chain employs TRBV5-1 and TRBJ2-5; a weak D match, TRBD1 (5 bases). Trimming cost V 2 bases and J 0 bases, with 14 bases left between them. There are 16 residues in the CDR3. Germline CDR1 SGHRS, CDR2 YFSETQ. The CDR3 here is CASSFLGRADQETQYF. The DNA for the CDR3 is TGCGCCAGCAGCTTCTTGGGCAGGGCGGACCAAGAGACCCAGTACTTC.

Written as DNA, the CDR3 is TGTGCCAGCAGTCCACTAGGGACGGATACGCAGTATTTT. It translates to CASSPLGTDTQYF. V and J are TRBV27 and TRBJ2-3; either TRBD1 or TRBD2 may fit D (5 bases each). This CDR3 is 13 amino acids long. Deletions cut 5 bases from V and 6 bases from J, with 12 bases between. Germline V gene lookup returns CDR1 MNHEY and CDR2 SMNVEV (reference sequence).

The chain combines TRBV28 with TRBJ2-1; the match to TRBD1 covers 8 bases. V gave up 5 bases and J gave up 5 bases; unmatched junction bases: 11. The CDR3 is made up of 16 amino acids. Germline V gene lookup returns CDR1 MDHEN and CDR2 SYDVKM. The CDR3 here is CASSPPDRGLHNEQFF. The CDR3 DNA sequence: TGTGCCAGCAGTCCCCCAGACAGGGGCCTTCACAATGAGCAGTTCTTC.

This clone appeared once. V usage is TRBV2 and J usage is TRBJ2-3; D gene unclear. The germline V gene encodes CDR1 SNHLY and CDR2 FYNNEI. The CDR3 is 11 residues long. Between the trimmed V and J ends, which lost 6 bases and 6 bases, there was a span of 7 bases. As DNA, the CDR3 is TGTGCCAGCAGCCAACAGGATACGCAGTATTTT. It codes for CASSQQDTQYF.

This chain connects TRBV4-1 to TRBJ1-1; maybe TRBD1 (5 bases). V lost 1 base to trimming and J lost 1 base, with 7 bases between them. This CDR3 region has 14 residues. The germline V gene encodes CDR1 MGHRA and CDR2 YSYEKL. CDR3 sequence reads: CASSQGQRNTEAFF. CDR3 nucleotide sequence: TGCGCCAGCAGCCAAGGACAGCGGAACACTGAAGCTTTCTTT.

The rearrangement links TRBV9 to TRBJ1-1, with 7 bases matching TRBD1. V lost 3 bases and J lost 1; bases outside the gene matches: 3. Germline V gives CDR1 SGDLS, CDR2 YYNGEE. The CDR3 consists of 14 residues. CDR3 loop: CASSGTGGNTEAFF. DNA for the CDR3: TGTGCCAGCAGCGGGACAGGTGGGAACACTGAAGCTTTCTTT.

This clone has a handful of counts. This rearrangement joins TRBV29-1 to TRBJ1-2; tentative D call: TRBD1 (5 bases). Between the trimmed V and J ends, which lost 4 bases and 8 bases, there was a span of 14 bases. CDR3 length equals 12 residues. The germline V gene encodes CDR1 SQVTM and CDR2 ANQGSEA. DNA for the CDR3: TGCAGCGTTGGGGAGGGTTGGGACGGCTACACCTTC. It is translated as CSVGEGWDGYTF.

This clone was counted a few times. J is TRBJ2-3 and V is TRBV5-8; 9 bases fit TRBD1. Germline-derived CDR1 and CDR2 are SGHTS and YDEGEE. The junction had 6 bases not matched to a gene; V was cut back by 4 bases and J by 0 bases. This CDR3 has 16 amino acids. The CDR3 nucleotides are TGTGCCAGCAGCCGGGACAGGGACTATAGCACAGATACGCAGTATTTT. This translates into CASSRDRDYSTDTQYF.

This chain links TRBV6-5 with TRBJ2-5; D gene ambiguous. This CDR3 contains 13 residues. Germline V gene data show CDR1 as MNHEY and CDR2 as SVGAGI. Trimming stripped 2 bases from V and 2 bases from J, with 6 bases between. Written as DNA, the CDR3 is TGTGCCAGCAGTTACAACTTTCAAGAGACCCAGTACTTC. Its protein is CASSYNFQETQYF.

V gene TRBV9 combines with J gene TRBJ1-5; TRBD1 agrees at 7 bases. Per germline, CDR1 SGDLS and CDR2 YYNGEE. The CDR3 has 16 residues. The V and J ends lost 4 bases and 1 base, in that order; junction bases with no gene match: 8. The CDR3 spells CASSLRRDRSNQPQHF. The CDR3 DNA reads as TGTGCCAGCAGCTTACGCCGGGACAGAAGCAATCAGCCCCAGCATTTT. The full variable domain, rest sourced from reference TRBV9 and TRBJ1-5, is DSGVTQTPKHLITATGQRVTLRCSPRSGDLSVYWYQQSLDQGLQFLIQYYNGEERAKGNILERFSAQQFPDLHSELNLSSLELGDSALYFCASSLRRDRSNQPQHFGDGTRLSIL.

The J gene is TRBJ1-1, the V gene TRBV2; D uncertain. The CDR3 extends over 18 amino acids. Germline-derived CDR1 and CDR2 are SNHLY and FYNNEI. V was shortened by 4 bases and J by 7 bases, with 28 bases between the two germline ends. For the CDR3, the DNA is TGTGCCAGCAGTGTCCTCAGCTACCTTACGGGAGGAACCAATGAAGCTTTCTTT. Protein sequence: CASSVLSYLTGGTNEAFF. Variable domain in full (rest from reference TRBV2 and TRBJ1-1): EPEVTQTPSHQVTQMGQEVILRCVPISNHLYFYWYRQILGQKVEFLVSFYNNEISEKSEIFDDQFSVERPDGSNFTLKIRSTKLEDSAMYFCASSVLSYLTGGTNEAFFGQGTRLTVV.

The chain carries TRBV11-3 and TRBJ2-3; D perhaps matches TRBD2 (5 bases). Germline V gives CDR1 SGHNT, CDR2 YENEEA. CDR3 length: 15 residues. Trimming pared 3 bases from V and 2 bases from J, leaving 12 bases between. The CDR3: CASSFRGGDTDTQYF. The DNA for the CDR3 is TGTGCCAGCAGCTTTCGGGGTGGCGACACAGATACGCAGTATTTT.

The V gene is TRBV30, the J gene TRBJ2-7; D is uncertain. Trimming took off 2 bases at V and 4 bases at J, with 9 bases between the two ends. From germline, CDR1 is GTSNPN and CDR2 SVGIG (reference sequence). This CDR3 has 12 residues. This CDR3 is CAWSRTSYEQYF. CDR3 nucleotide sequence: TGTGCCTGGAGTCGCACATCATACGAGCAGTACTTC.

This chain uses TRBV18 with TRBJ1-3; a weak D match, TRBD1 (6 bases). Germline assignment: CDR1 KGHSH and CDR2 LQKENI. V was clipped by 2 bases and J by 6 bases, with 11 bases between them. This CDR3 is built from 14 residues. The CDR3 DNA is TGTGCCAGCTCACCAATCGGGACAAAAAACACCATATATTTT. Encoded protein: CASSPIGTKNTIYF.

This clone came up once. V usage is TRBV5-6 and J usage is TRBJ2-7, with 14 bases aligning to TRBD2. The V segment lost 3 bases and the J segment 4 bases; nucleotides outside the gene matches: 3. The CDR3 runs 15 residues. The germline gives CDR1 SGHDT, CDR2 YYEEEE. CDR3 protein: CASSSRLAGGYEQYF. The CDR3 region has the DNA TGTGCCAGCAGCTCAAGACTAGCGGGAGGGTACGAGCAGTACTTC.

The table lists this clone with a few counts. The rearrangement links TRBV11-2 to TRBJ1-5; TRBD1 is a possible D gene (5 bases). The V gene's germline CDR1 is SGHAT and CDR2 FQNNGV. Trimming removed 4 bases at V and 7 bases at J, with 8 bases between. The CDR3 length is 12 residues. The CDR3 sequence is CASSYQGQPQHF. CDR3 coding DNA: TGTGCCAGCAGCTACCAGGGCCAGCCCCAGCATTTT.

This chain links TRBV19 with TRBJ1-2; D unresolved. CDR1 is LNHDA and CDR2 is SQIVND in the germline V gene (reference sequence). The length of the CDR3 is 13 residues. In DNA form, the CDR3 reads TGTGCTACCGCGGGTGGAAGGAACTATGGCTACACCTTC. It is translated as CATAGGRNYGYTF. The variable domain in full, completed from reference TRBV19 and TRBJ1-2, reads DGGITQSPKYLFRKEGQNVTLSCEQNLNHDAMYWYRQDPGQGLRLIYYSQIVNDFQKGDIAEGYSVSREKKESFPLTVTSAQKNPTAFYLCATAGGRNYGYTFGSGTRLTVV.

V is TRBV4-3 and J is TRBJ2-5; D unresolved. V dropped 2 bases and J dropped 2 bases, with 6 bases sitting between them. The CDR3 has 13 residues. Germline CDR1 is LGHNA and CDR2 is YSLEER. CDR3 in amino acids: CASSQNSQETQYF. CDR3 nucleotides: TGCGCCAGCAGCCAAAATTCACAAGAGACCCAGTACTTC.

The CDR3 reads CASSQGLAGGISYEQYF. DNA for the CDR3: TGTGCCAGCAGCCAGGGACTAGCGGGGGGAATCTCCTACGAGCAGTACTTC. The rearrangement links TRBV6-2 or TRBV6-3 to TRBJ2-7; 15 nucleotides align to TRBD2. The CDR3 spans 17 residues. Trimming removed 6 bases from V and 0 bases from J; junction bases left unmatched: 6. Germline V gives CDR1 MNHEY, CDR2 SVGEGT.

This clone was counted between two and nine times. V and J are TRBV29-1 and TRBJ1-2; D is uncertain. Per the germline V gene, CDR1 is SQVTM and CDR2 is ANQGSEA. Trimming removed 0 bases at V and 7 bases at J, with 6 bases between. The CDR3 runs 11 residues. Written as DNA, the CDR3 is TGCAGCGTTGAAGATTCTGGTGGCTACACCTTC. It yields the protein CSVEDSGGYTF.

Only a few counts were recorded for this clone. One junction end disagrees with the germline gene, perhaps due to a read error. The chain uses TRBV6-6 and TRBJ1-6; D remains unclear. This CDR3 contains 13 residues. Germline V gene lookup returns CDR1 MNHNY and CDR2 SVGAGI (reference sequence). CDR3 region: CASSHSYNSPLHF. The CDR3 region has the DNA TGTGCCAGCAGTCACTCCTATAATTCACCCCTCCACTTT.